This TCR beta chain was captured in a study of blood T cell repertoires in COVID-19 (TCRdb year 2020). Regarding the complete study: The collaborator samples originated in the United States, Italy and Spain and spanned the acute and convalescent phases of COVID-19. The prospective study material was composed of cDNA or gDNA derived from T cells, B-cell-depleted T cells, or PBMCs. The dataset comprised deeply sampled blood TCRbeta repertoires from subjects exposed to, actively infected with, or recovered from COVID-19. The repertoires were made available in a free public database intended to serve as a resource for research on the immune response to SARS-CoV-2. The samples were drawn from the first 160 participants of the ongoing ImmuneRACE study and from 1,254 subjects provided by 6 global collaborators. The sample metadata nearly always contained a de-identified subject ID, COVID-19 status, age in years and sex. Where HLA class I and class II types were available, the types were taken from metadata supplied by the sample provider, not from assay-based typing.

Beyond this particular receptor, the publication reports: The quantity of clinical and demographic metadata differed by source and by participant and was supplied without curation.

Participants in the prospective study were aged about 18 to 90 years, lived in 20 to 25 United States geographic areas, and enrolled through a virtual design. To assign participants to cohorts, the prospective study relied on clinical history that participants themselves reported in a screening survey and a study questionnaire. In the prospective study, whole blood, serum and a nasopharyngeal or oropharyngeal swab were collected from each participant by mobile phlebotomists. Prospective study participants could optionally give additional blood draws and questionnaires over a roughly two-month period. Prospective study blood samples were shipped either frozen or at room temperature before DNA extraction. A note on this clone: Its cognate antigen has yet to be identified. Base qualities are not recorded, but no much larger clone differs from it by a single base.

The immunoSEQ Assay, a bias-controlled multiplex PCR, was used to amplify TCRbeta CDR3 regions from genomic DNA. In the paper's pipeline: The number of nucleated cells in each sample was estimated by amplification of reference gene primers within the assay. To quantify the absolute abundance of each unique TCRbeta CDR3 rearrangement, sequence reads were collapsed and filtered. For each sample, productive Simpson clonality was calculated as the square root of Simpson's diversity index across productive rearrangements. This immuneACCESS table, as held by TCRdb, lists in-frame sequences with V and J called but not all clones. Of the missing ones, under half trace to an unresolved V gene in checked studies; the others have no known cause. V, J and clone size are those of that table, while D and trimming were read from the DNA. This sample is represented by 300,000 to 400,000 clones; around 89% of them were singletons. The ten largest clones capture approximately 0.96% of the sample.

The receptor's source is a woman in her 30s with acute COVID-19. The material sequenced was PBMCs or T cells enriched from blood (not recorded which).

The nucleotides are TGTGCCAGCAGTGAGACAGGGAAAGGTCAGCCCCAGCATTTT. It specifies CASSETGKGQPQHF. The rearrangement joined TRBV2 to TRBJ1-5, and 7 junction bases match TRBD1. CDR1 and CDR2 were assigned from the germline V gene as SNHLY and FYNNEI. Trimming removed 3 bases from V and 6 bases from J; the gene matches leave 5 bases unexplained. Its CDR3 holds 14 amino acids, cysteine through phenylalanine. The retained sequence is limited to the CDR3, 42 bases, with the frame set at the first base. With all but the CDR3 taken from the reference TRBV2 and TRBJ1-5 genes, the full variable domain is: EPEVTQTPSHQVTQMGQEVILRCVPISNHLYFYWYRQILGQKVEFLVSFYNNEISEKSEIFDDQFSVERPDGSNFTLKIRSTKLEDSAMYFCASSETGKGQPQHFGDGTRLSIL.